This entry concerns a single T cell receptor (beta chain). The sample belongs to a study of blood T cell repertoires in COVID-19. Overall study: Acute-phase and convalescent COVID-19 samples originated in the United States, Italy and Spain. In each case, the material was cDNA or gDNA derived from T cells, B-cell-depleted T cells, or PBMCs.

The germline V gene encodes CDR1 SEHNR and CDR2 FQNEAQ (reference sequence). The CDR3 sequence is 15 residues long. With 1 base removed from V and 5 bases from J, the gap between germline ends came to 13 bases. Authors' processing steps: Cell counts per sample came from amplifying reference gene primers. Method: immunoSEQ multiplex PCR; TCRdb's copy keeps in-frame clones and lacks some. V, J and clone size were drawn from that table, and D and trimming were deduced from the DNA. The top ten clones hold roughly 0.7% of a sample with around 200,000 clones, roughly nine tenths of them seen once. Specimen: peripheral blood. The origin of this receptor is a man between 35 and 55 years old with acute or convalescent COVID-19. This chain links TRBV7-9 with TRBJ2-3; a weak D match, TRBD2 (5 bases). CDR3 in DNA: TGTGCCAGCAGCTTAGTGCTAGCAAGAAAAGATACGCAGTATTTT. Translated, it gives CASSLVLARKDTQYF.